This T cell receptor beta chain was documented in a study of blood T cell repertoires in COVID-19. Overall study: Samples of COVID-19 (acute and convalescent) were obtained from the United States, Italy and Spain. PBMCs, B-cell-depleted T cells, or T cells provided the cDNA or gDNA that made up the material.

A remark on this clone: Other DNA sequences within the sample encode an identical CDR3.

Germline CDR1 and CDR2: MNHEY and SVGAGI. The CDR3 has 16 residues. Germline trimming cut 0 bases from V and 2 bases from J; bases unmatched to any gene: 3. Authors' analysis steps: Amplifying reference gene primers gave estimates of nucleated cell counts. Profiling relied on immunoSEQ multiplex PCR, and the TCRdb table lists in-frame clones only, not all of them. For V, J and clone size, that table is used; D and trimming come from the DNA. The data contain some 340,000 clones, around 83% of them seen just once; the ten biggest clones take up 2.5% to 3%. J is TRBJ2-1 and V is TRBV6-5; TRBD2 matches 8 bases. Sample: peripheral blood. This sequence was found in a man under 40 with active or convalescent COVID-19. CDR3 DNA: TGTGCCAGCAGTTACTCCCCGGGGGGGGCCTACAATGAGCAGTTCTTC. As protein: CASSYSPGGAYNEQFF.